Below are 19 T cell receptor beta chains sequenced from a single sample in a study of blood T cell repertoires in COVID-19. Using immunoSEQ multiplex PCR, the repertoire was profiled, and TCRdb retains in-frame clones only, with some absent. Counted here are about 120,000 clones, over 75% occurring once; the ten biggest clones make up under 20%. The sample consisted of peripheral blood. Every receptor here comes from a man aged 55-75 years with active or convalescent COVID-19.

In this sample, this clone turned up a few times. The J gene is TRBJ2-6, the V gene TRBV9; a weak D match, TRBD2 (5 bases). The V gene lost 4 bases and the J gene lost 1 base, with 6 bases spanning the gap. Germline V gene sequence: CDR1 SGDLS, CDR2 YYNGEE. The CDR3 is made up of 14 amino acids. The CDR3 DNA reads TGTGCCAGCAGCCGGGATTCTGGGGCCAACGTCCTGACTTTC. Translated, it gives CASSRDSGANVLTF.

The V gene is TRBV6-2 or TRBV6-3, the J gene TRBJ2-7, with 8 nucleotides matching TRBD1. The CDR3 extends over 16 amino acids. The germline V gene has CDR1 MNHEY and CDR2 SVGEGT. V was clipped by 4 bases and J by 0 bases; unmatched bases: 8. The CDR3, as DNA: TGTGCCAGCAGTTCGCTACAGGGGGTAAGCTCCTACGAGCAGTACTTC. Protein sequence: CASSSLQGVSSYEQYF.

In this sample, this clone turned up a few times. Distinct nucleotide sequences in the sample also encode this CDR3. This chain uses TRBV12-3 or TRBV12-4 with TRBJ2-2, with D uncertain. CDR3 length equals 12 residues. The V and J ends lost 6 bases and 0 bases respectively, with 2 bases between them. CDR3 sequence reads: CASSTNTGELFF. The CDR3 DNA follows: TGTGCCAGCAGCACGAACACCGGGGAGCTGTTTTTT.

In DNA form, the CDR3 reads TGTGCCAGCAGCTCGCTAGCGGGAGGGAACACCGGGGAGCTGTTTTTT. Amino acids: CASSSLAGGNTGELFF. This rearrangement joins TRBV5-4 to TRBJ2-2, with 11 positions matching TRBD2. The J segment lost 1 base and the V segment lost 3 bases, leaving 2 bases of the junction unmatched. The CDR3 sequence is 16 residues long. Germline-derived CDR1 and CDR2 are SGHNT and YYREEE (reference sequence).

This clone was detected a few times. The genes are TRBV4-3 and TRBJ1-2; D gene ambiguous. V was pared by 1 base and J by 7 bases, with 13 bases between. Looked up from germline, CDR1 is LGHNA and CDR2 is YSLEER. The CDR3 runs 14 residues. This chain's CDR3 is CASSQGPGHGGYTF. For the CDR3, the DNA is TGCGCCAGCAGCCAAGGACCAGGTCACGGTGGCTACACCTTC.

The rearrangement joins TRBV9 to TRBJ2-1; D gene ambiguous. The CDR3 runs 14 residues. Germline-derived CDR1 and CDR2 are SGDLS and YYNGEE. With 1 base removed from V and 5 bases from J, the gap between germline ends came to 10 bases. This CDR3 reads CASSVRVRNNEQFF. Written as DNA, the CDR3 is TGTGCCAGCAGCGTAAGAGTGAGGAACAATGAGCAGTTCTTC.

The V call is TRBV30, the J call TRBJ1-3; 9 bases line up with TRBD1. The CDR3 contains 17 residues. Germline CDR1 GTSNPN, CDR2 SVGIG (reference sequence). After removal of 1 base from V and 0 bases from J, the junction contained 7 bases not matched to a gene. The chain's CDR3 is CAWSAGQGSGSGNTIYF. The DNA of the CDR3 is TGTGCCTGGAGTGCGGGACAGGGCTCGGGCTCTGGAAACACCATATATTTT.

The chain is built from TRBV11-2 and TRBJ1-2, with a weak D call TRBD1 (5 bases). Trimming took off 5 bases at V and 6 bases at J, with 16 bases between the two ends. Germline CDR1 is SGHAT and CDR2 is FQNNGV. CDR3 length: 14 residues. DNA of the CDR3: TGTGCCAGCAGCCCCTCGGGGGTCCGGGATGGCTACACCTTC. As protein: CASSPSGVRDGYTF.

The CDR3 sequence is CASSPGTGGMNEQFF. The CDR3, as DNA: TGTGCCAGCAGCCCCGGGACAGGGGGCATGAATGAGCAGTTCTTC. The rearrangement joins TRBV7-3 to TRBJ2-1, with 12 bases that match TRBD1. Germline values: CDR1 SGHTA, CDR2 FQGTGA. V was clipped by 5 bases and J by 7 bases; unmatched bases: 6. The CDR3 is 15 amino acids.

The chain carries TRBV5-5 and TRBJ1-2; 7 bases line up with TRBD1. Germline-derived CDR1 and CDR2 are SGHKS and YYEKEE (reference sequence). This CDR3 is 14 amino acids long. With V trimmed by 4 bases and J by 4 bases, 7 bases remained unmatched. The CDR3 DNA sequence: TGTGCCAGCAGCCCCGACAGGGTGAGCTATGGCTACACCTTC. It translates to CASSPDRVSYGYTF.

The chain uses TRBV9 and TRBJ2-7; D not resolved. Trimming left V 1 base short and J 0 bases short, with 8 bases between. Germline values: CDR1 SGDLS, CDR2 YYNGEE. The CDR3 is 14 residues long. As DNA, the CDR3 is TGTGCCAGCAGCGTAATAGATGGCTCCTACGAGCAGTACTTC. Translation gives CASSVIDGSYEQYF.

For the CDR3, the DNA is TGTGCCAGCACCCGGTATCAAGAGACCCAGTACTTC. It translates to CASTRYQETQYF. V usage is TRBV7-9 and J usage is TRBJ2-5; D not resolved. V lost 7 bases, J lost 2 bases, and 8 bases lay in between. CDR3 size: 12 residues. Per the germline V gene, CDR1 is SEHNR and CDR2 is FQNEAQ (reference sequence).

The rearrangement uses TRBV7-8 and TRBJ1-4, with 7 bases identical to TRBD1. J was trimmed by 5 bases and V by 0 bases; bases with no gene match: 3. The CDR3 has 15 amino acids. Germline CDR1 and CDR2: SGHVS and FQNEAQ. CDR3 in DNA: TGTGCCAGCAGCTTAGCGACAGGGAGGAATGAAAAACTGTTTTTT. Its translation is CASSLATGRNEKLFF.

The genes are TRBV15 and TRBJ2-7, with 10 bases identical to TRBD1. Germline values: CDR1 LNHNV, CDR2 YYDKDF (reference sequence). V was clipped by 2 bases and J by 6 bases; unmatched bases: 4. The CDR3 has 14 amino acids. CDR3 in amino acids: CATSRPGTGVEQYF. The DNA for the CDR3 is TGTGCCACCAGCAGACCCGGGACAGGGGTCGAGCAGTACTTC.

The chain has TRBV10-3 and TRBJ1-2; 7 bases line up with TRBD1. This CDR3 spans 12 amino acids. The V gene's germline CDR1 is ENHRY and CDR2 SYGVKD. V lost 6 bases, J lost 8 bases, and 6 bases stayed unmatched. CDR3 in amino acids: CAISLTGAGYTF. DNA for the CDR3: TGTGCCATCAGCCTTACAGGGGCCGGCTACACCTTC.

CDR3: CASSQESGVYEQYF. CDR3 nucleotides: TGTGCCAGCAGCCAAGAATCAGGGGTCTACGAGCAGTACTTC. The chain joins TRBV3-1 (or the pseudogene TRBV3-2) to TRBJ2-7; TRBD1 is a possible D gene (6 bases). The CDR3 extends over 14 amino acids. Trimming shortened V by 0 bases and J by 3 bases, and 9 bases separated the two germline ends. CDR1 is LGHDT, CDR2 YNNKEL, per germline (reference sequence).

The chain couples TRBV7-9 to TRBJ2-7; 9 nucleotides match TRBD2. V lost 4 bases, J lost 8 bases, and 6 bases stayed unmatched. This CDR3 spans 13 amino acids. CDR1 and CDR2 from the germline V gene are SEHNR and FQNEAQ (reference sequence). CDR3: CASSYGLASQQYF. The CDR3 DNA is TGTGCCAGCAGCTACGGACTAGCGAGCCAGCAGTACTTC.

The genes are TRBV28 and TRBJ1-2; the D gene is possibly TRBD1 (5 bases). V gave up 7 bases and J gave up 0 bases, with 12 bases separating them. This CDR3 has 14 residues. In germline, CDR1 is MDHEN, CDR2 SYDVKM. DNA of the CDR3: TGTGCCAGCACCCGATGGGGGGCTAACTATGGCTACACCTTC. The encoded protein is CASTRWGANYGYTF.

The J gene is TRBJ2-7, the V gene TRBV11-2, with a weak D call TRBD2 (6 bases). The germline V gene encodes CDR1 SGHAT and CDR2 FQNNGV. The germline V and J ends were trimmed by 5 bases and 5 bases, with 16 bases remaining between them. CDR3 length equals 14 residues. CDR3: CASSPGGVRNEQYF. The CDR3 region has the DNA TGTGCCAGCAGCCCCGGCGGGGTGCGTAACGAGCAGTACTTC.